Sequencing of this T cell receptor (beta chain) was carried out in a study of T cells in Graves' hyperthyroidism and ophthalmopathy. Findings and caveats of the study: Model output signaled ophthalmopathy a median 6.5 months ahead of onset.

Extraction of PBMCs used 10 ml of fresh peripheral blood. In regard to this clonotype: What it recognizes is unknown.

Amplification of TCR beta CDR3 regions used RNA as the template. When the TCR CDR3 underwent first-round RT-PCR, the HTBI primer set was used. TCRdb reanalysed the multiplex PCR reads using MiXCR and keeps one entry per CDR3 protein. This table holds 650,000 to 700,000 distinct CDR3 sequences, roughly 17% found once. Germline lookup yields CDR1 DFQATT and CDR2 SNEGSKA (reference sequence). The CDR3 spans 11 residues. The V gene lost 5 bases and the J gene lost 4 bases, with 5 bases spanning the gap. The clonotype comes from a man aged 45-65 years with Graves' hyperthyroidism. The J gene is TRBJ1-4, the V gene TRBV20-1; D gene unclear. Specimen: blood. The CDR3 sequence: CSAQLNEKLFF. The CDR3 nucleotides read TGCAGTGCTCAGCTTAATGAAAAACTGTTTTTT.